This T cell receptor (beta chain) is drawn from a study of blood T cell repertoires in COVID-19. About the research overall: The United States, Italy and Spain were the sources of the acute and convalescent COVID-19 samples. Nucleic acid was either cDNA or gDNA, and it came from T cells, B-cell-depleted T cells, or PBMCs.

Study processing details: Researchers report that nucleated cell counts were estimated from reference gene primer amplification. Some clones are missing from TCRdb's copy, which holds only in-frame ones; the method was immunoSEQ multiplex PCR. That table is the source of V, J and clone size, and D and trimming were worked out from the DNA. Of 220,000 or so clones listed, about 81% are singletons. The sample comprised peripheral blood. This sequence was found in a woman of 80 years or more with COVID-19, enrolled during active disease.

The CDR3 reads CASSLMGGATGELFF. In DNA, the CDR3 is TGCGCCAGCAGCTTGATGGGTGGGGCCACCGGGGAGCTGTTTTTT. The chain recombines TRBV5-1 with TRBJ2-2; TRBD1 is a possible D gene (5 bases). V lost 1 base and J lost 4, with 11 bases in between. Per germline, CDR1 SGHRS and CDR2 YFSETQ. This CDR3 is built from 15 residues.